What follows describes a single T cell receptor beta chain. Its antigen is still unknown. Base qualities are not provided; no much larger clone lies one nucleotide away. The same CDR3 arises from other DNA sequences in this sample as well. The data belong to a study of blood T cell repertoires in COVID-19 (TCRdb year 2020). At the level of the whole study: The collaborator samples originated in the United States, Italy and Spain and spanned the acute and convalescent phases of COVID-19. Samples were obtained from the ongoing ImmuneRACE study (first 160 participants) and from 1,000 to 1,500 subjects provided by 6 global collaborators. HLA class I and class II types, where available, came from metadata supplied by the sample provider rather than from assay-based typing. The repertoires were made available in a free public database intended to serve as a resource for research on the immune response to SARS-CoV-2. The material from the prospective study consisted of cDNA or gDNA derived from T cells, B-cell-depleted T cells, or PBMCs. Nearly every sample came with metadata listing a de-identified subject ID, COVID-19 status, age in years and sex. Deeply sampled blood TCRbeta repertoires from subjects exposed to, actively infected with, or recovered from COVID-19 were included in the dataset. Broader findings and caveats from the paper: How much clinical and demographic metadata was included differed by source and by participant, and the metadata was provided uncurated.

Enrolling through a virtual design, the prospective study's participants ranged in age from roughly 18 to 95 years and lived across about two dozen United States geographic areas. In the prospective study, cohorts were assigned on the basis of participant-reported clinical history obtained from a screening survey and a study questionnaire. For ImmuneRACE Cohort 3, a participant was defined as recovered based on two consecutive negative NP/OP PCR tests, clearance by a healthcare professional, or resolution of symptoms. Mobile phlebotomists in the prospective study collected whole blood, serum and a nasopharyngeal or oropharyngeal swab from every participant. Prospective study participants could optionally give additional blood draws and questionnaires over an approximately 2-month period. Blood samples from the prospective study were shipped frozen or at room temperature prior to DNA extraction.

TCRbeta CDR3 regions were amplified from genomic DNA using the immunoSEQ Assay, a bias-controlled multiplex PCR. The source study handled its data this way. The number of nucleated cells in each sample was estimated by amplification of reference gene primers within the assay. Sequence reads were collapsed and filtered to measure the absolute abundance of every unique TCRbeta CDR3 rearrangement. Productive Simpson clonality was computed per sample as the square root of Simpson's diversity index over productive rearrangements. TCRdb mirrors the immuneACCESS table, restricted to in-frame sequences. Some clones are absent from its copies; in checked studies, under half trace to an unresolved V gene, and the reason for the others is unknown. That table furnishes V, J and clone size, whereas the DNA furnished D and trimming. Within this sample are about 480,000 clones, with around nine tenths of them counted one time only. Of the sample, roughly 8% falls within the top ten clones.

Reading from cysteine to phenylalanine, the CDR3 counts 13 amino acids. Only the CDR3 portion is preserved as DNA: 39 bases, with reading frame beginning at the first base. Based on the germline V gene, the CDR1 and CDR2 sequences are MGHDK and SYGVNS. The junction shows trimming of 4 bases on V and 4 bases on J, plus 8 bases between the germline ends. The source of this sequence is a woman aged 55-75 years who had recovered from COVID-19. The specimen sequenced was PBMCs or T cells enriched from blood (not recorded which). The receptor chain draws on TRBV25-1 and TRBJ1-3; too little of a D gene remains to name it. This receptor has the CDR3 CASSGTVGNTIYF. In nucleotides, the sequence is TGTGCCAGCAGTGGAACAGTCGGAAACACCATATATTTT. Joined to the reference TRBV25-1 and TRBJ1-3 proteins, this CDR3 gives the full variable domain: EADIYQTPRYLVIGTGKKITLECSQTMGHDKMYWYQQDPGMELHLIHYSYGVNSTEKGDLSSESTVSRIRTEHFPLTLESARPSHTSQYLCASSGTVGNTIYFGEGSWLTVV.